One T cell receptor (beta chain) is described in this entry. The sample is drawn from a study of vaccination and CD4 T cells after COVID-19. At the level of the study: Each enrolled participant received a two-dose regimen of either BNT162b2 or mRNA-1273 vaccine. Taking of post-vaccine samples occurred a median approximately 76 days after dose two (range 14 to 241).

TCRdb reanalysed the PCR reads using MiXCR and keeps one entry per CDR3 protein. The sample lists about 21,000 distinct CDR3 sequences; under 75% were seen once. V dropped 2 bases and J dropped 2 bases, with 2 bases sitting between them. The V gene's germline CDR1 is SNHLY and CDR2 FYNNEI. The length of the CDR3 is 12 residues. The J gene is TRBJ2-3, the V gene TRBV2; D is unresolved. This clonotype was sampled from a human donor who had recovered from COVID-19. The source material was CD4+ T cells from blood, sampled before SARS-CoV-2 vaccination. Written as DNA, the CDR3 is TGTGCCAGCAGTGAACTCACAGATACGCAGTATTTT. It specifies CASSELTDTQYF.